This section outlines one TCR beta chain sequence together with its context. Antigen: not known. Total RNA (approximately 500 ng) served as template for TCR beta cDNA synthesis primed by a constant-region primer. Amplification in three nested multiplex PCR rounds with slightly modified ARM-PCR gave rise to TCR beta libraries. TRBV1-TRBV30 forward primers and a C-beta reverse primer were used in the first two PCR rounds, which each ran for 10 cycles. Using its own MiXCR run on the multiplex PCR reads, TCRdb lists one record per CDR3 protein. The top ten hold approximately 25% of the sample, which has about 54,000 distinct CDR3 sequences, around 79% seen once. This sample is drawn from a study of tumor-infiltrating lymphocytes in primary liver carcinoma. Overall study: The tumors, T1-T3 N0M0 lesions, were about 4.2 to 10 cm across. Whole-study findings and limits: Roughly 7-25% of top clones, and no more, occurred in all five tumor regions. Pairs of tumor regions overlapped more than tumor-adjacent and tumor-blood pairs did.

CDR1 MNHNS and CDR2 SASEGT come from the germline V gene. Trimming cost V 2 bases and J 7 bases; bases outside gene matches: 4. This CDR3 region has 14 residues. Starting material for RNA and DNA co-extraction consisted of about 20-33 mg of unsorted bulk tissue. This chain connects TRBV6-1 to TRBJ2-1; 8 nucleotides agree with TRBD1. This TCR was recovered from a man aged 35 to 55 with primary liver carcinoma and hepatitis B virus infection. Material for sequencing was liver tumor tissue from sampling region 2. Subset denoted: tumor region T2, inferior pole. The CDR3 DNA reads TGTGCCAGCAGTGAAAGGCAGGGGGCGAATGAGCAGTTCTTC. It specifies CASSERQGANEQFF.